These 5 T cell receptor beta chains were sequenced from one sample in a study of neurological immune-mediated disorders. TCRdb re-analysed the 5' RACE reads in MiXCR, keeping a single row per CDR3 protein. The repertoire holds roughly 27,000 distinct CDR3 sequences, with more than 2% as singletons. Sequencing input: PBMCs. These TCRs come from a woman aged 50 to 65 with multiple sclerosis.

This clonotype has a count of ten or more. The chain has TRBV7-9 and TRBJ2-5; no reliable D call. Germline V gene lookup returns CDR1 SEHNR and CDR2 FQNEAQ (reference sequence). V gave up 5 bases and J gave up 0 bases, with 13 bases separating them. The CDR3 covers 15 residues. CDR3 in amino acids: CASSPQLRNQETQYF. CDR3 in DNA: TGTGCCAGCAGCCCCCAATTAAGGAACCAAGAGACCCAGTACTTC.

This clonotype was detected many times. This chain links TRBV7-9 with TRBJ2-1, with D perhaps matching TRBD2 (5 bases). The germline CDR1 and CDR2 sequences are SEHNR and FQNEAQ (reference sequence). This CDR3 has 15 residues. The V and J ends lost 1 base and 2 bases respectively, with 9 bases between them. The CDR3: CASSLVSGTYNEQFF. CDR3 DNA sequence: TGTGCCAGCAGCTTAGTAAGCGGAACCTACAATGAGCAGTTCTTC.

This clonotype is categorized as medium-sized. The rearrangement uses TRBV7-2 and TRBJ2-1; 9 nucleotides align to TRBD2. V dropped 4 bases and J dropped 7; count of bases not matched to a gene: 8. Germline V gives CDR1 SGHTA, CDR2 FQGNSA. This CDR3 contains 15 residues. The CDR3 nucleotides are TGTGCCAGCAGCTCTAGCGGGAAGAGGAGGAATGAGCAGTTCTTC. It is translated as CASSSSGKRRNEQFF.

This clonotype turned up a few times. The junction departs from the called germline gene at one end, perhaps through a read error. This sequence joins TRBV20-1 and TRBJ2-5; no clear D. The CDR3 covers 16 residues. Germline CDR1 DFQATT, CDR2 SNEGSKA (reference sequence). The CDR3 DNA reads TGCAGTGCTAGAGATCCCCTTTCGGGCCCTCTACAGACACAGTACTTC. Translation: CSARDPLSGPLQTQYF.

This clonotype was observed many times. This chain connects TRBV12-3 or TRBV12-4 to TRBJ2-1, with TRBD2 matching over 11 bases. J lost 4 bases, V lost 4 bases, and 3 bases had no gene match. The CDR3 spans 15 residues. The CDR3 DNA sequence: TGTGCCAGCAGTTCCGGGACTAGCGGTTACAATGAGCAGTTCTTC. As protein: CASSSGTSGYNEQFF.